The 21 T cell receptor beta chains listed next were all sequenced from one sample in a study of a mutant IDH1 vaccine in newly diagnosed glioma. Indicated time point: week 35, safety follow-up. What each vaccine dose contained was 300 ug of mutant IDH1 20-mer peptide, accompanied by topical imiquimod. Produced via immunoSEQ multiplex PCR; TCRdb's table is partial and in-frame only. The repertoire holds about 26,000 clones, around four fifths seen once, with about 33% in the top ten. These receptors lack a known antigen. The specimen was PBMCs, collected from a glioma patient whose treatment included an IDH1 peptide vaccine. The receptors were sampled from a young man with glioma.

In this sample, this clone turned up a few times. This chain joins TRBV5-6 and TRBJ2-1, with TRBD1 matching over 8 bases. V was clipped by 4 bases and J by 4 bases; unmatched bases: 13. CDR1 is SGHDT, CDR2 YYEEEE, per germline. The CDR3 is made up of 17 amino acids. The CDR3 spells CASSSFLQGDRYNEQFF. CDR3 DNA sequence: TGTGCCAGCAGCAGTTTCCTACAGGGGGATAGGTACAATGAGCAGTTCTTC.

This rearrangement joins TRBV4-2 to TRBJ1-2, with TRBD1 as a possible D gene (5 bases). CDR3 length equals 17 residues. Germline CDR1 reads LGHNA; CDR2 reads YNFKEQ. Trimming stripped 0 bases from V and 3 bases from J, with 17 bases between. CDR3 in amino acids: CASSQDLTNLGDYGYTF. For the CDR3, the DNA is TGTGCCAGCAGCCAAGATTTAACTAATCTGGGGGACTATGGCTACACCTTC.

The chain uses TRBV27 and TRBJ1-5; D is uncertain. V was pared by 0 bases and J by 0 bases, with 6 bases between. This CDR3 spans 15 amino acids. From germline, CDR1 is MNHEY and CDR2 SMNVEV (reference sequence). The CDR3 bases are TGTGCCAGCAGTTTATCCACCTATAGCAATCAGCCCCAGCATTTT. Amino acids: CASSLSTYSNQPQHF.

The J gene is TRBJ1-1, the V gene TRBV19, with D possibly being TRBD1 (5 bases). This CDR3 contains 13 residues. In germline, CDR1 is LNHDA, CDR2 SQIVND (reference sequence). Trimming cost V 7 bases and J 11 bases, with 20 bases left between them. CDR3 DNA sequence: TGTGCCAGTACCAAACAGGACGTGACTTGGGCTTTCTTT. Amino acid sequence: CASTKQDVTWAFF.

This clone was picked up one time. The CDR3 loop reads CASSPDSPGNTIYF. CDR3 nucleotide sequence: TGTGCCAGCAGCCCCGACAGCCCTGGAAACACCATATATTTT. The chain carries TRBV9 and TRBJ1-3; perhaps TRBD1 as D (5 bases). Per the germline V gene, CDR1 is SGDLS and CDR2 is YYNGEE. V lost 4 bases to trimming and J lost 2 bases, with 10 bases between them. The CDR3 loop spans 14 amino acids. Looking up the rest from reference TRBV9 and TRBJ1-3 gives the full variable domain: DSGVTQTPKHLITATGQRVTLRCSPRSGDLSVYWYQQSLDQGLQFLIQYYNGEERAKGNILERFSAQQFPDLHSELNLSSLELGDSALYFCASSPDSPGNTIYFGEGSWLTVV.

The V gene is TRBV2, the J gene TRBJ1-4; 10 nucleotides line up with TRBD1. The germline V gene has CDR1 SNHLY and CDR2 FYNNEI. V dropped 6 bases and J dropped 8; count of bases not matched to a gene: 6. The CDR3 runs 14 residues. The CDR3 DNA reads as TGTGCCAGCAGGATCCGGGACAGGGGCGAAAAACTGTTTTTT. Its translation is CASRIRDRGEKLFF.

The gene calls are TRBV10-3 and TRBJ2-5; 10 nucleotides match TRBD1. CDR1 is ENHRY, CDR2 SYGVKD, per germline. CDR3 length: 13 amino acids. J gave up 3 bases and V 8 bases, and 3 bases lay outside the gene matches. CDR3 DNA: TGTGCCATCGGGGGGACAGGGGAAGAGACCCAGTACTTC. Amino acid sequence: CAIGGTGEETQYF.

The rearrangement joins TRBV27 to TRBJ2-2, with a weak D call TRBD1 (5 bases). V lost 5 bases to trimming and J lost 4 bases, with 8 bases between them. The germline CDR1 and CDR2 sequences are MNHEY and SMNVEV (reference sequence). The CDR3 spans 13 residues. The CDR3, as DNA: TGTGCCAGCAGTAAGGGGTTCACCGGGGAGCTGTTTTTT. Amino acid sequence: CASSKGFTGELFF.

This clone was counted only a few times. V gene TRBV30 combines with J gene TRBJ1-5; possible D gene TRBD1, 5 bases. The V and J ends lost 1 base and 0 bases respectively, with 10 bases between them. The CDR3 is made up of 15 amino acids. The V gene's germline CDR1 is GTSNPN and CDR2 SVGIG (reference sequence). CDR3 nucleotide sequence: TGTGCCTGGAGTGAAGGGGATTATAGCAATCAGCCCCAGCATTTT. It encodes CAWSEGDYSNQPQHF.

This chain uses TRBV11-1 with TRBJ2-3, with TRBD1 identical over 8 bases. Germline V gene lookup returns CDR1 SGHAT and CDR2 FQDESV (reference sequence). This CDR3 has 13 amino acids. Losses at the gene ends were 3 bases for V and 6 bases for J; bases not matched to a gene: 2. The CDR3 reads CASSLQGADTQYF. The CDR3 DNA sequence: TGTGCCAGCAGCTTGCAGGGGGCGGATACGCAGTATTTT.

The genes are TRBV4-2 and TRBJ2-7, with TRBD2 identical over 7 bases. Unmatched junction bases numbered 12, after V lost 4 bases and J lost 6 bases. The CDR3 is 15 residues long. Germline CDR1 LGHNA, CDR2 YNFKEQ. CDR3 in amino acids: CASSPRLAVHIEQYF. The CDR3 nucleotides are TGTGCCAGCAGCCCAAGGCTAGCGGTACATATCGAGCAGTACTTC.

This rearrangement joins TRBV21-1 to TRBJ1-1; no DNA check was done on the table's D call, TRBD1. TRBV21-1 is marked as a pseudogene. The CDR3 sequence is 17 residues long. This chain's CDR3 is CASSKGQGQVKNTEAFF. The CDR3 DNA is TGTGCCAGCAGCAAGGGGCAAGGACAGGTTAAGAACACTGAAGCTTTCTTT.

In this sample, this clone turned up a few times. V gene TRBV9 combines with J gene TRBJ1-1; TRBD1 might be the D (5 bases). The V gene's germline CDR1 is SGDLS and CDR2 YYNGEE. This CDR3 contains 13 residues. The V end was cut by 2 bases, the J end by 3 bases, with 8 bases between. In nucleotides, the CDR3 is TGTGCCAGCAGCGTCTGGGACGACACTGAAGCTTTCTTT. It is translated as CASSVWDDTEAFF.

V gene TRBV10-1 combines with J gene TRBJ2-7; 9 bases are shared with TRBD1. After removal of 5 bases from V and 8 bases from J, the junction contained 4 bases not matched to a gene. The CDR3 runs to 12 residues. Germline values: CDR1 WNHNN, CDR2 SYGVQD (reference sequence). The DNA for the CDR3 is TGCGCCAGCAGTCCGGGACAGGGCAAGCAGTACTTC. Translated: CASSPGQGKQYF.

In this sample, this clone turned up once. The genes are TRBV5-1 and TRBJ2-5; TRBD2 matches at 7 bases. Germline CDR1 reads SGHRS; CDR2 reads YFSETQ. CDR3 length: 15 amino acids. The trim removed 0 bases at V and 1 base at J, leaving 3 bases unmatched. The CDR3 protein is CASSLDGGFQETQYF. The CDR3 nucleotides read TGCGCCAGCAGCTTGGACGGGGGGTTCCAAGAGACCCAGTACTTC.

The chain is built from TRBV5-1 and TRBJ2-7; TRBD1 aligns across 9 bases. Germline-derived CDR1 and CDR2 are SGHRS and YFSETQ. After removal of 4 bases from V and 6 bases from J, the junction contained 8 bases not matched to a gene. This CDR3 has 14 residues. The CDR3: CASSVGDRVSEQYF. In DNA form, the CDR3 reads TGCGCCAGCAGCGTGGGGGACAGGGTATCCGAGCAGTACTTC.

The rearrangement links TRBV5-1 to TRBJ1-2, with D perhaps matching TRBD1 (5 bases). Trimming cost V 4 bases and J 0 bases, with 16 bases left between them. The CDR3 length is 16 residues. CDR1 is SGHRS, CDR2 YFSETQ, per germline. The chain's CDR3 is CASSGIPGPTNYGYTF. The CDR3 DNA reads TGCGCCAGCAGCGGTATCCCGGGACCTACTAACTATGGCTACACCTTC.

This clone was recorded once. The chain combines TRBV27 with TRBJ2-1; D is unresolved. Per germline, CDR1 MNHEY and CDR2 SMNVEV (reference sequence). Trimming shortened V by 1 base and J by 8 bases, and 6 bases separated the two germline ends. The CDR3 extends over 12 amino acids. This CDR3 is CASSLFRDEQFF. The DNA for the CDR3 is TGTGCCAGCAGTTTATTTAGGGATGAGCAGTTCTTC.

This rearrangement joins TRBV19 to TRBJ1-2, with D perhaps matching TRBD1 (6 bases). Between the trimmed V and J ends, which lost 1 base and 4 bases, there was a span of 13 bases. Germline V gives CDR1 LNHDA, CDR2 SQIVND (reference sequence). This CDR3 region has 15 residues. For the CDR3, the DNA is TGTGCCAGTAGTATAGGAACAGGGTGGGGCTATGGCTACACCTTC. Its translation: CASSIGTGWGYGYTF.

The chain joins TRBV4-1 to TRBJ2-3; D unclear. Between the trimmed V and J ends, which lost 0 bases and 2 bases, there was a span of 15 bases. The CDR3 is 17 amino acids. Germline CDR1 MGHRA, CDR2 YSYEKL. In DNA, the CDR3 is TGCGCCAGCAGCCAAGATGGCTCGCGCCTCCCCACAGATACGCAGTATTTT. Translated: CASSQDGSRLPTDTQYF.

The rearrangement links TRBV19 to TRBJ2-5, with 7 bases that match TRBD2. The CDR3 sequence is 15 residues long. Per the germline V gene, CDR1 is LNHDA and CDR2 is SQIVND (reference sequence). Trimming removed 7 bases from V and 2 bases from J; junction bases left unmatched: 10. This CDR3 reads CASNRGGEPQETQYF. Written as DNA, the CDR3 is TGTGCCAGTAATCGGGGAGGGGAACCTCAAGAGACCCAGTACTTC.